This T cell receptor beta chain was documented in a study of blood T cell repertoires in COVID-19. Germline-derived CDR1 and CDR2 are SNHLY and FYNNEI. This CDR3 is 12 amino acids long. The V gene lost 5 bases and the J gene lost 2 bases, with 6 bases spanning the gap. The protocol was immunoSEQ multiplex PCR, while the TCRdb copy is restricted to in-frame clones and leaves out a portion. This repertoire shows around 340,000 clones, more than 70% found once; its top ten account for roughly 3.9%. The rearrangement uses TRBV2 and TRBJ1-2, with a possible D match to TRBD1 (6 bases). Sequenced input: peripheral blood. The receptor comes from a woman aged 60-75 years with COVID-19, enrolled during active disease. This CDR3 is CASSTGNYGYTF. The CDR3 DNA reads TGTGCCAGCAGTACAGGGAACTATGGCTACACCTTC.